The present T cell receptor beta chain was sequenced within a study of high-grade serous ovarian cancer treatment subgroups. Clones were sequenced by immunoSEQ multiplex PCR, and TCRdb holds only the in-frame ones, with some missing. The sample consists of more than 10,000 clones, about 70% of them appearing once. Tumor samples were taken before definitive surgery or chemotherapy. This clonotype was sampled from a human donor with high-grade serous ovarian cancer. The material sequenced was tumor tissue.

The CDR3 DNA reads as TGTGCCAGTAGCCGACTAGCGGGAGAAGGGTATTACAATGAGCAGTTCTTC. Translation: CASSRLAGEGYYNEQFF. The V gene is TRBV19, the J gene TRBJ2-1; 12 nucleotides match TRBD2. V lost 6 bases and J lost 4; bases outside the gene matches: 10. Germline CDR1 LNHDA, CDR2 SQIVND (reference sequence). CDR3 length: 17 amino acids.